Shown below are 23 T cell receptor beta chains from a single sample sequenced in a study of OX40 agonist ivuxolimab in advanced cancers. The repertoire was sequenced with immunoSEQ multiplex PCR; TCRdb's copy has only in-frame clones and lacks some. The sample lists some 45,000 clones, roughly 90% occurring once. Sequenced material: CD4+ or CD8+ T cells sorted from blood, taken in a trial of the OX40 agonist ivuxolimab. The receptor source for this set is an adult with an advanced solid tumor such as melanoma, head and neck, liver or kidney cancer.

This chain joins TRBV27 and TRBJ1-1; D gene ambiguous. V was cut by 3 bases and J by 7 bases, with 6 bases left in between. This CDR3 spans 11 amino acids. Germline CDR1 reads MNHEY; CDR2 reads SMNVEV (reference sequence). The CDR3 nucleotides read TGTGCCAGCAGTTTCCTCGGTGAAGCTTTCTTT. It translates to CASSFLGEAFF.

As to this clone: The junction shows a germline mismatch at one end, possibly a read error. The chain links TRBV20-1 to TRBJ1-3; D is ambiguous. CDR3 length: 11 residues. Germline CDR1 and CDR2: DFQATT and SNEGSKA (reference sequence). The CDR3 is CSARAGNTIYF. For the CDR3, the DNA is TGCAGTGCCAGAGCCGGAAACACCATATATTTT.

This rearrangement joins TRBV10-1 to TRBJ1-5; D gene ambiguous. Germline CDR1 WNHNN, CDR2 SYGVQD (reference sequence). The CDR3 is 17 amino acids. The V end lost 2 bases, the J end lost 3 bases, and 17 bases lay between the germline ends. The CDR3 loop reads CASSEIFDYPDNQPQHF. In DNA form, the CDR3 reads TGCGCCAGCAGTGAGATCTTCGACTATCCGGACAATCAGCCCCAGCATTTT.

The chain carries TRBV19 and TRBJ2-2; 8 bases match TRBD1. The trim removed 1 base at V and 0 bases at J, leaving 4 bases unmatched. This CDR3 comprises 17 residues. The V gene's germline CDR1 is LNHDA and CDR2 SQIVND (reference sequence). CDR3 protein: CASSIALDRANTGELFF. The CDR3 DNA reads TGTGCCAGTAGTATAGCCCTGGACAGGGCGAACACCGGGGAGCTGTTTTTT.

This chain uses TRBV30 with TRBJ1-2, with 7 bases identical to TRBD1. The CDR3 runs to 17 residues. V was pared by 1 base and J by 4 bases, with 15 bases of the junction left unmatched. Germline V gene lookup returns CDR1 GTSNPN and CDR2 SVGIG (reference sequence). The CDR3 is CAWSAPTGKVYRYGYTF. The CDR3 DNA sequence: TGTGCCTGGAGTGCCCCGACAGGGAAAGTCTATCGCTATGGCTACACCTTC.

This chain joins TRBV27 and TRBJ2-7, with 11 positions matching TRBD1. CDR1 is MNHEY and CDR2 is SMNVEV in the germline V gene (reference sequence). CDR3 length: 15 amino acids. V trimming: 6 bases; J trimming: 1 base; junction bases outside the gene matches: 5. CDR3 sequence: CASSLGTGGSYEQYF. CDR3 in DNA: TGTGCCAGCAGCCTAGGGACAGGGGGGTCCTACGAGCAGTACTTC.

The chain uses TRBV9 and TRBJ2-7, with D perhaps TRBD1 (6 bases). The CDR3 has 14 amino acids. With 4 bases removed from V and 3 bases from J, the gap between germline ends came to 14 bases. Germline assignment: CDR1 SGDLS and CDR2 YYNGEE. The chain's CDR3 is CASSPSDRNYEQYF. CDR3 in DNA: TGTGCCAGCAGCCCTTCGGACAGAAACTACGAGCAGTACTTC.

The chain couples TRBV11-2 to TRBJ2-7; no clear D gene. The CDR3 sequence is 15 residues long. Trimming took 4 bases from V and 2 from J, leaving 15 bases between them. The germline V gene encodes CDR1 SGHAT and CDR2 FQNNGV. CDR3 in DNA: TGTGCCAGCAGCTCAACGATGACGGATCCCTACGAGCAGTACTTC. Translating gives CASSSTMTDPYEQYF.

The rearrangement links TRBV29-1 to TRBJ2-4, with 7 bases aligning to TRBD1. This CDR3 has 12 residues. Per the germline V gene, CDR1 is SQVTM and CDR2 is ANQGSEA. V dropped 6 bases and J dropped 7; count of bases not matched to a gene: 6. This chain's CDR3 is CSVPDRANIQYF. The CDR3, as DNA: TGCAGCGTCCCTGACAGGGCCAACATTCAGTACTTC.

CDR3 loop: CSARALGELFF. The CDR3 bases are TGCAGTGCTAGAGCCCTCGGGGAGCTGTTTTTT. V and J are TRBV20-1 and TRBJ2-2; D is uncertain. V was cut by 1 base and J by 7 bases, with 4 bases left in between. Germline CDR1 is DFQATT and CDR2 is SNEGSKA (reference sequence). This CDR3 comprises 11 residues.

This chain uses TRBV7-2 with TRBJ2-1; perhaps TRBD2 as D (5 bases). CDR1 is SGHTA, CDR2 FQGNSA, per germline. The CDR3 runs to 15 residues. Trimming took off 1 base at V and 6 bases at J, with 13 bases between the two ends. CDR3 nucleotides: TGTGCCAGCAGCTTAGTTGGACTCCCTATCAATGAGCAGTTCTTC. This encodes CASSLVGLPINEQFF.

This clone was counted a few times. The chain recombines TRBV27 with TRBJ1-3; D ambiguous. Between the trimmed V and J ends, which lost 4 bases and 4 bases, there was a span of 8 bases. This CDR3 contains 13 residues. Germline CDR1 is MNHEY and CDR2 is SMNVEV (reference sequence). Here the CDR3 reads CASSSPPGNTIYF. The DNA of the CDR3 is TGTGCCAGCAGTTCCCCTCCAGGAAACACCATATATTTT.

The rearrangement uses TRBV10-3 and TRBJ1-6; D remains ambiguous. This CDR3 is 17 amino acids long. Germline V gene lookup returns CDR1 ENHRY and CDR2 SYGVKD. V shed 2 bases and J shed 0 bases, with 11 bases lying between them. DNA of the CDR3: TGTGCCATCAGTGAGGGGCCGGGGAACTCCTATAATTCACCCCTCCACTTT. Translating it yields CAISEGPGNSYNSPLHF.

The CDR3 bases are TGTGCCAGCAGTTACTGGGCAGGGGGCACCTACGAGCAGTACTTC. Its protein is CASSYWAGGTYEQYF. The chain recombines TRBV6-5 with TRBJ2-7, with 8 bases fitting TRBD1. The germline CDR1 and CDR2 sequences are MNHEY and SVGAGI. There are 15 residues in the CDR3. J gave up 2 bases and V 1 base, and 4 bases lay outside the gene matches.

The gene calls are TRBV5-1 and TRBJ2-7; D gene uncertain. Between the trimmed V and J ends, which lost 2 bases and 7 bases, there was a span of 10 bases. The CDR3 covers 12 residues. CDR1 is SGHRS and CDR2 is YFSETQ in the germline V gene. CDR3 sequence reads: CASSLKANEQYF. Here the CDR3 DNA reads TGCGCCAGCAGCTTAAAAGCGAATGAGCAGTACTTC.

The chain links TRBV7-9 to TRBJ2-1; TRBD2 matches 9 bases. The CDR3 runs 17 residues. V shed 4 bases, J shed 0 bases, and the junction held 7 bases outside the gene matches. CDR1 SEHNR and CDR2 FQNEAQ come from the germline V gene (reference sequence). CDR3 nucleotide sequence: TGTGCCAGCAGCTCCGACCTAGCGGGATCCTCCTACAATGAGCAGTTCTTC. Translating gives CASSSDLAGSSYNEQFF.

The V gene is TRBV7-6, the J gene TRBJ2-1; 10 nucleotides align to TRBD2. The CDR3 runs to 17 residues. Germline loops: CDR1 SGHVS, CDR2 FNYEAQ. With 2 bases clipped from V and 4 bases from J, the junction kept 8 bases outside the gene matches. This CDR3 reads CASSLTSGLAYYNEQFF. The DNA for the CDR3 is TGTGCCAGCAGCTTAACGTCGGGACTAGCGTATTACAATGAGCAGTTCTTC.

The chain couples TRBV10-2 to TRBJ2-1; no reliable D call. The CDR3 is made up of 13 amino acids. Germline V gene lookup returns CDR1 WSHSY and CDR2 SAAADI. With 2 bases removed from V and 6 bases from J, the gap between germline ends came to 8 bases. The CDR3: CASSEISPNEQFF. In DNA, the CDR3 is TGCGCCAGCAGTGAGATCAGTCCCAATGAGCAGTTCTTC.

This chain links TRBV6-5 with TRBJ1-5; D is ambiguous. The CDR3 has 13 amino acids. V lost 0 bases and J 4 bases, leaving 4 bases between the germline ends. The germline CDR1 and CDR2 sequences are MNHEY and SVGAGI. The CDR3 reads CASSYSTNQPQHF. The CDR3 DNA is TGTGCCAGCAGTTACTCGACGAATCAGCCCCAGCATTTT.

This rearrangement joins TRBV19 to TRBJ2-7; 7 positions match TRBD2. The germline CDR1 and CDR2 sequences are LNHDA and SQIVND (reference sequence). This CDR3 is 15 amino acids long. V lost 1 base and J lost 5; bases outside the gene matches: 8. CDR3 amino acids: CASSIVAGAEDEQYF. The CDR3 region has the DNA TGTGCCAGTAGTATAGTGGCGGGAGCAGAGGACGAGCAGTACTTC.

This sequence joins TRBV27 and TRBJ2-7; 9 positions agree with TRBD2. Germline trimming cut 4 bases from V and 6 bases from J; bases unmatched to any gene: 10. Germline V gene sequence: CDR1 MNHEY, CDR2 SMNVEV (reference sequence). The CDR3 has 15 amino acids. The CDR3 DNA reads as TGTGCCAGCAGTTCCCCTTTAGCGGGAGCCCCCGAGCAGTACTTC. It specifies CASSSPLAGAPEQYF.

The genes are TRBV10-3 and TRBJ2-2; D uncertain. Germline values: CDR1 ENHRY, CDR2 SYGVKD. Trimming shortened V by 1 base and J by 3 bases, and 12 bases separated the two germline ends. The CDR3 is made up of 16 amino acids. CDR3 bases: TGTGCCATCAGTGAGTTTACAGAAAAATACACCGGGGAGCTGTTTTTT. This codes for CAISEFTEKYTGELFF.

This clone was observed a few times. The V and J genes are TRBV15 and TRBJ1-5; 7 bases align to TRBD1. CDR1 and CDR2 from the germline V gene are LNHNV and YYDKDF (reference sequence). This CDR3 has 13 amino acids. The CDR3 DNA sequence: TGTGCTACCTCAGGGGGATTCGAACAGCCCCAGCATTTT. Protein: CATSGGFEQPQHF.